This TCR beta chain is from a study of T-cell memory formation after mild COVID-19. The CDR3 covers 16 residues. The germline V gene encodes CDR1 MNHEY and CDR2 SVGAGI. V shed 4 bases and J 7 bases; nucleotides not matched to a gene: 13. Study-level results: The study detected some responding clones in pre-infection memory, suggesting cross-reactive memory joined.

Remarks on this clonotype: What it binds is not known.

TCRdb reprocessed the 5' RACE reads with MiXCR, giving one entry per CDR3 protein. The sample consists of hundreds of thousands of distinct CDR3 sequences, under 20% of them appearing once. V is TRBV6-5 and J is TRBJ2-1, with TRBD2 matching 7 bases. The TCR was taken from an adult woman who had mild COVID-19 (a few samples of this study predate the infection). Cell type and time point are not known. Sequenced material: PBMCs or a T cell subset sorted from them (not recorded which). The CDR3 bases are TGTGCCAGCAGTTTGCCGGCTAGGGAGGGGCAAAATGAGCAGTTCTTC. Translated: CASSLPAREGQNEQFF.